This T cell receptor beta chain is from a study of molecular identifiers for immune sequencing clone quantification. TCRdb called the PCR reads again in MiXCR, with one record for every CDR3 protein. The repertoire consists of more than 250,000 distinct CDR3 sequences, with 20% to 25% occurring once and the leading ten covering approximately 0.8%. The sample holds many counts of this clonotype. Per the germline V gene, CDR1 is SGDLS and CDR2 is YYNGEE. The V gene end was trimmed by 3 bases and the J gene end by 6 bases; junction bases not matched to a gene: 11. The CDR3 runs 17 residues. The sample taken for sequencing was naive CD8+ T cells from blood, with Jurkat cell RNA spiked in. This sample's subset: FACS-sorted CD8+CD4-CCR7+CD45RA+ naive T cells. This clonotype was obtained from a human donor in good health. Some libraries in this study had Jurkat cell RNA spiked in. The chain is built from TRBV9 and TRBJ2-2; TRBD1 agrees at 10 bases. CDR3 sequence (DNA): TGTGCCAGCAGCGATCGAGCTCGGACAGGGGGGGCCGGGGAGCTGTTTTTT. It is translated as CASSDRARTGGAGELFF.